This is a list of T cell receptor beta chains from one sample in a study of beta chain features in type 1 diabetes. Sequencing used immunoSEQ multiplex PCR; TCRdb keeps in-frame clones, though not all of them. The sample has around 58,000 clones; approximately 59% are singletons. Material for sequencing was Tregs from blood. These receptors all stem from a woman aged 18-29 years in good health. Each CDR3 is given with its conserved first and last residue. The D gene is left open where the match is weak. Clone size is given for some rows only: seen once, a few or many times, or a class if the clone is expanded.

TRBV7-3	NA	medium-sized	TRBJ2-1	CASSWDPGVNEQFF	TGTGCCAGCAGCTGGGATCCGGGGGTCAATGAGCAGTTCTTC
TRBV30	NA	NA	TRBJ1-1	CAWSGRGGYTEAFF	TGTGCCTGGAGTGGGAGGGGCGGATACACTGAAGCTTTCTTT
TRBV5-4	TRBD1	NA	TRBJ2-7	CASSPGQGSYEQYF	TGTGCCAGCAGCCCGGGACAGGGATCCTACGAGCAGTACTTC
TRBV9	TRBD2	once	TRBJ2-5	CASSVGTSGGPYQETQYF	TGTGCCAGCAGCGTAGGGACTAGCGGGGGGCCGTACCAAGAGACCCAGTACTTC
TRBV6-1	NA	once	TRBJ1-5	CASSEGWQGWAQNQPQHF	TGTGCCAGCAGTGAAGGCTGGCAGGGGTGGGCTCAAAATCAGCCCCAGCATTTT
TRBV9	TRBD2	NA	TRBJ2-1	CASSVEGMGGDEQFF	TGTGCCAGCAGCGTAGAAGGGATGGGGGGGGATGAGCAGTTCTTC
TRBV5-1	TRBD1	NA	TRBJ2-3	CASSFRGQGDTQYF	TGCGCCAGCAGCTTCAGGGGGCAGGGAGATACGCAGTATTTT
TRBV12-5	NA	NA	TRBJ1-2	CASGLVGRAQPGYTF	TGTGCTAGTGGTTTGGTTGGCAGGGCTCAACCAGGCTACACCTTC
TRBV11-1	NA	NA	TRBJ2-1	CASSSTRLYNEQFF	TGTGCCAGCAGCTCCACTAGACTCTACAATGAGCAGTTCTTC
TRBV7-3	NA	NA	TRBJ1-1	CASSQGEGLNTEAFF	TGTGCCAGCAGCCAAGGGGAAGGCTTGAACACTGAAGCTTTCTTT
TRBV7-3	TRBD1	NA	TRBJ2-7	CASSLGQGLSYEQYF	TGTGCCAGCAGTCTTGGACAGGGACTCTCCTACGAGCAGTACTTC
TRBV27	TRBD1	NA	TRBJ2-7	CASSLAGTGYEQYF	TGTGCCAGCAGTTTGGCCGGGACAGGGTACGAGCAGTACTTC
TRBV27	TRBD1	NA	TRBJ2-1	CASSPWAGTGGNNEQFF	TGTGCCAGCAGTCCGTGGGCCGGGACAGGGGGCAACAATGAGCAGTTCTTC
TRBV6-6	NA	few	TRBJ1-2	CASSPGLIYGYTF	TGTGCCAGCAGCCCGGGACTGATTTATGGCTACACCTTC
TRBV2	TRBD2	NA	TRBJ2-1	CASISGIAGGNEQFF	TGTGCCAGCATCTCTGGAATAGCGGGAGGCAATGAGCAGTTCTTC
TRBV6-5	NA	NA	TRBJ2-5	CASSPRLAGWETQYF	TGTGCCAGCAGTCCGCGACTGGCGGGGTGGGAGACCCAGTACTTC
TRBV7-8	TRBD1	NA	TRBJ1-6	CASSPWAQGARGSPLHF	TGTGCCAGCAGCCCTTGGGCTCAGGGGGCGAGGGGATCACCCCTCCACTTT
TRBV18	TRBD1	NA	TRBJ2-7	CASSRTGDYEQYF	TGTGCCAGCTCGAGGACAGGGGACTACGAGCAGTACTTC
TRBV7-2	TRBD2	NA	TRBJ2-1	CASSRSGTSYNEQFF	TGTGCCAGCAGCAGGAGCGGGACCTCCTACAATGAGCAGTTCTTC
TRBV11-2	TRBD1	NA	TRBJ2-7	CASSWDRGREQYF	TGTGCCAGCAGCTGGGACAGGGGCCGCGAGCAGTACTTC
TRBV2	TRBD2	once	TRBJ2-1	CASSSGRAHNEQFF	TGTGCCAGCAGTAGCGGGAGGGCCCACAATGAGCAGTTCTTC
TRBV19	TRBD1	few	TRBJ1-5	CASSIAGQGLGQPQHF	TGTGCCAGTAGTATAGCCGGACAGGGGCTTGGGCAGCCCCAGCATTTT
TRBV25-1	TRBD2	NA	TRBJ2-3	CASSGNLGGRAGDTQYF	TGTGCCAGCAGTGGCAATTTGGGCGGGAGGGCCGGAGATACGCAGTATTTT
TRBV20-1	NA	few	TRBJ1-2	CSAKGDAGYTF	TGCAGTGCAAAGGGGGATGCTGGCTACACCTTC
TRBV5-1	NA	NA	TRBJ1-2	CASSFDRTFYGYTF	TGCGCCAGCAGCTTCGACAGGACCTTCTATGGCTACACCTTC
TRBV6-5	NA	NA	TRBJ1-1	CASSYERNTEAFF	TGTGCCAGCAGTTACGAGAGGAACACTGAAGCTTTCTTT
TRBV5-4	NA	NA	TRBJ2-6	CASSKGVPGANVLTF	TGTGCCAGCAGCAAAGGGGTACCTGGGGCCAACGTCCTGACTTTC
TRBV30	NA	NA	TRBJ1-1	CAWIPTGAEAFF	TGTGCCTGGATTCCCACCGGGGCTGAAGCTTTCTTT